This record concerns one TCR beta chain sequence. Germline V CDR1 and CDR2: MGHRA, YSYEKL. The CDR3 consists of 15 residues. V gave up 2 bases and J gave up 5 bases; unmatched junction bases: 6. At deep level, the assay was performed. Replicate sorted-subset PCRs were loaded with 150 to 250 ng DNA, 30,000 to 35,000 T cell genomes. Original processing notes: Filtering differed because ImmunoSEQ produced junction-only sequences that carried no quality scores. Here immunoSEQ multiplex PCR was the method, and the copy in TCRdb shows in-frame clones only, minus some. V and J calls and clone size are given by that table; D and trimming were obtained from the DNA. The sample records roughly 1.4 million clones, less than 99% being singletons. The source of the sample is a study of shared clonotypes between healthy human individuals.

This clonotype was sampled from a man aged 30 to 39 in good health. The sample was naive CD4+ T cells sorted from blood. The subset here: CD45RA+ positively selected. The rearrangement uses TRBV4-1 and TRBJ2-1; 7 positions match TRBD2. The chain's CDR3 is CASSQTGLVNNEQFF. CDR3 nucleotide sequence: TGCGCCAGCAGCCAAACAGGACTAGTAAACAATGAGCAGTTCTTC.